One and the same sample provided the 5 T cell receptor beta chains below, sequenced in a study of blood T cell repertoires in COVID-19. The table came from immunoSEQ multiplex PCR; TCRdb's copy has only in-frame clones and leaves some out. The profile shows around 190,000 clones, 75% to 85% of them singletons. The sequencing input was PBMCs or T cells enriched from blood (not recorded which). The source is a woman aged 45-65 years with acute COVID-19.

V gene TRBV7-8 combines with J gene TRBJ2-7; D perhaps matches TRBD2 (5 bases). Germline CDR1 reads SGHVS; CDR2 reads FQNEAQ. This CDR3 comprises 13 residues. The V end was cut by 4 bases, the J end by 1 base, with 8 bases between. The CDR3 protein is CASSSPGSYEQYV. In nucleotides, the CDR3 is TGTGCCAGCAGCTCCCCGGGGTCCTACGAGCAGTACGTC.

The chain joins TRBV4-3 to TRBJ2-2, with a weak D call TRBD1 (5 bases). Germline values: CDR1 LGHNA, CDR2 YSLEER. Trimming took 0 bases from V and 0 from J, leaving 11 bases between them. This CDR3 region has 17 residues. The CDR3 DNA follows: TGCGCCAGCAGCCAAGAACCCAGACAGACGAACACCGGGGAGCTGTTTTTT. It yields the protein CASSQEPRQTNTGELFF.

This clone was seen only a few times. The rearrangement uses TRBV28 and TRBJ1-4; D ambiguous. CDR3 length: 12 amino acids. Germline-derived CDR1 and CDR2 are MDHEN and SYDVKM. The V and J ends lost 3 bases and 7 bases respectively, with 6 bases between them. The CDR3 DNA follows: TGTGCCAGCAGTTTCGAGCCTGAAAAACTGTTTTTT. Encoded protein: CASSFEPEKLFF.

This clone was seen only once. The chain carries TRBV5-4 and TRBJ1-5, with D hard to call. V lost 0 bases to trimming and J lost 9 bases, with 10 bases between them. This CDR3 is 13 amino acids long. Germline V CDR1 and CDR2: SGHNT, YYREEE (reference sequence). CDR3 nucleotides: TGTGCCAGCAGCTTGGACCCACGGGGGCCCCAGCATTTT. It encodes CASSLDPRGPQHF.

The chain has TRBV4-2 and TRBJ1-1, with D unresolved. Germline V CDR1 and CDR2: LGHNA, YNFKEQ. CDR3 length equals 15 residues. Deletions cut 1 base from V and 4 bases from J, with 13 bases between. CDR3 in DNA: TGTGCCAGCAGCCAAGGGGAGTCGGAGACCACTGAAGCTTTCTTT. Translation: CASSQGESETTEAFF.